This T cell receptor (beta chain) is drawn from a study of cytomegalovirus exposure and HLA in healthy donors. For the study at large: Previous work identified roughly 120 million unique TCR beta sequences from about 179 million T cells.

CDR3 length: 16 residues. Trimming left V 5 bases short and J 4 bases short, with 20 bases between. The germline V gene encodes CDR1 SGHVS and CDR2 FQNEAQ. Study-wide results and limits: Prediction of most subjects' HLA-A and HLA-B alleles by TCR beta sequences was reportedly accurate. In an earlier analysis, about 87% or about 30%: the productive usage of most TCR beta V segments. The analysis excluded some indistinguishable V segments, including TRBV6-2 and TRBV6-3.

Worth noting for this clone: The antigen is undetermined.

The PCR employed 60 Vbeta primers together with 13 Jbeta primers. Here immunoSEQ multiplex PCR was the method, and the copy in TCRdb shows in-frame clones only, minus some. The repertoire has roughly 120,000 clones, less than 80% of them found once; the top ten carry less than 2%. The chain links TRBV7-8 to TRBJ1-2, with a possible D match to TRBD1 (5 bases). This clonotype was sampled from a man aged 50 or older in good health and CMV-seronegative. Sequenced input: PBMCs. This chain's CDR3 is CASSPEQDSTPYGYTF. The CDR3 DNA follows: TGTGCCAGCAGCCCCGAACAGGATTCGACCCCCTATGGCTACACCTTC.